The 8 T cell receptor beta chains below all came from one sample that was sequenced in a study of shared clonotypes between healthy human individuals. Data came from immunoSEQ multiplex PCR; TCRdb stores just in-frame clones and leaves some out. The sample carries hundreds of thousands of clones, around 78% recorded once. Sequencing was carried out using PBMCs. Every receptor here comes from a woman aged 40 to 49 in good health. Some clones in this sample may be carry-over from other donors' samples.

In this sample, this clone turned up once. The V gene is TRBV2, the J gene TRBJ1-5; D ambiguous. The V end was cut by 2 bases, the J end by 2 bases, with 10 bases between. The length of the CDR3 is 15 residues. Germline values: CDR1 SNHLY, CDR2 FYNNEI. CDR3 loop: CASSERSGGNQPQHF. The CDR3 DNA is TGTGCCAGCAGTGAAAGGTCTGGGGGCAATCAGCCCCAGCATTTT.

The gene calls are TRBV5-4 and TRBJ2-5; D is unresolved. The germline V gene encodes CDR1 SGHNT and CDR2 YYREEE (reference sequence). The CDR3 covers 13 residues. V was clipped by 5 bases and J by 5 bases, with 13 bases between them. CDR3 residues: CASRPPSEETQYF. The CDR3, as DNA: TGTGCCAGCAGGCCGCCCTCCGAGGAGACCCAGTACTTC.

The CDR3 loop is CASSYGRGQETQYF. The CDR3 DNA reads as TGTGCCAGCAGTTATGGCAGGGGGCAAGAGACCCAGTACTTC. This chain connects TRBV6-6 to TRBJ2-5, with TRBD1 matching 7 bases. V was pared by 3 bases and J by 2 bases, with 3 bases of the junction left unmatched. CDR1 is MNHNY, CDR2 SVGAGI, per germline (reference sequence). The CDR3 consists of 14 residues.

The J gene is TRBJ2-2, the V gene TRBV5-1; a possible D gene is TRBD2 (6 bases). V gave up 1 base and J gave up 4 bases, with 14 bases separating them. CDR1 and CDR2 from the germline V gene are SGHRS and YFSETQ. The CDR3 is 16 amino acids. DNA of the CDR3: TGCGCCAGCAGCTTGTCGGAGGGAGCGGGCACCGGGGAGCTGTTTTTT. It yields the protein CASSLSEGAGTGELFF.

The V and J genes are TRBV2 and TRBJ2-5, with 9 nucleotides matching TRBD1. Germline V lookup: CDR1 SNHLY, CDR2 FYNNEI. This CDR3 has 14 amino acids. V lost 1 base and J lost 7; bases outside the gene matches: 4. For the CDR3, the DNA is TGTGCCAGCAGTGAAGAACAGGGGGCAGGGACCCAGTACTTC. Translating gives CASSEEQGAGTQYF.

The chain recombines TRBV18 with TRBJ1-2; TRBD1 matches 9 bases. Germline V gene sequence: CDR1 KGHSH, CDR2 LQKENI. The CDR3 is 17 residues long. Trimming took 1 base from V and 5 from J; bases not matched to a gene: 11. CDR3 nucleotide sequence: TGTGCCAGCTCACCACAGGGGGCACAGGGGGCAGAGTATGGCTACACCTTC. It is translated as CASSPQGAQGAEYGYTF. Drawing the rest from reference TRBV18 and TRBJ1-2, the complete variable domain is NAGVMQNPRHLVRRRGQEARLRCSPMKGHSHVYWYRQLPEEGLKFMVYLQKENIIDESGMPKERFSAEFPKEGPSILRIQQVVRGDSAAYFCASSPQGAQGAEYGYTFGSGTRLTVV.

The chain combines TRBV30 with TRBJ1-2, with a possible D match to TRBD1 (6 bases). Trimming pared 3 bases from V and 4 bases from J, leaving 18 bases between. CDR1 is GTSNPN and CDR2 is SVGIG in the germline V gene (reference sequence). This CDR3 region has 15 residues. CDR3 in amino acids: CAWSYFPGAPYGYTF. The CDR3 bases are TGTGCCTGGAGCTACTTCCCAGGGGCGCCCTATGGCTACACCTTC. Drawing the rest from reference TRBV30 and TRBJ1-2, the complete variable domain is SQTIHQWPATLVQPVGSPLSLECTVEGTSNPNLYWYRQAAGRGLQLLFYSVGIGQISSEVPQNLSASRPQDRQFILSSKKLLLSDSGFYLCAWSYFPGAPYGYTFGSGTRLTVV.

V gene TRBV2 combines with J gene TRBJ2-5; maybe TRBD2 (7 bases). V was cut by 10 bases and J by 0 bases, with 15 bases left in between. Germline assignment: CDR1 SNHLY and CDR2 FYNNEI. The CDR3 consists of 14 residues. CDR3 in amino acids: CATQGGGYQETQYF. CDR3 DNA: TGTGCCACTCAGGGAGGGGGGTACCAAGAGACCCAGTACTTC. Supplemented by reference TRBV2 and TRBJ2-5, the full variable domain reads EPEVTQTPSHQVTQMGQEVILRCVPISNHLYFYWYRQILGQKVEFLVSFYNNEISEKSEIFDDQFSVERPDGSNFTLKIRSTKLEDSAMYFCATQGGGYQETQYFGPGTRLLVL.